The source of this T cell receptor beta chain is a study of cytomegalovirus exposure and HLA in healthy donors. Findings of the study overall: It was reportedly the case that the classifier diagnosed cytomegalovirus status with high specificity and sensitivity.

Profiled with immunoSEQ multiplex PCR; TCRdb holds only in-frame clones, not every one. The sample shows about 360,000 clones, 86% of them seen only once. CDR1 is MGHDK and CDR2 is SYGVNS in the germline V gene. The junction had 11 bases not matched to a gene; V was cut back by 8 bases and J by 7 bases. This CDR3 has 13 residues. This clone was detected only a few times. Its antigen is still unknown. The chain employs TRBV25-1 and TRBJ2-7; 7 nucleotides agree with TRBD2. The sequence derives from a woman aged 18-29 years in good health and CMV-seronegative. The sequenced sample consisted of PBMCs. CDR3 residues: CASEQSGAQEQYF. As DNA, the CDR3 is TGTGCCAGCGAACAAAGCGGGGCACAGGAGCAGTACTTC.